This TCR beta chain was captured in a study of blood T cell repertoires in COVID-19. The repertoire was sequenced with immunoSEQ multiplex PCR; TCRdb's copy has only in-frame clones and lacks some. The table includes roughly 280,000 clones, roughly 80% detected once. Germline V CDR1 and CDR2: MDHEN, SYDVKM. The CDR3 spans 15 residues. Trimming pared 5 bases from V and 2 bases from J, leaving 13 bases between. Source material: peripheral blood. The sequence was obtained from a man aged 55 to 69 with acute or convalescent COVID-19. The chain is built from TRBV28 and TRBJ2-1, with D perhaps matching TRBD2 (5 bases). CDR3 nucleotide sequence: TGTGCCAGCAGTCCCCCTAGCTTGACCTACAATGAGCAGTTCTTC. Protein sequence: CASSPPSLTYNEQFF.